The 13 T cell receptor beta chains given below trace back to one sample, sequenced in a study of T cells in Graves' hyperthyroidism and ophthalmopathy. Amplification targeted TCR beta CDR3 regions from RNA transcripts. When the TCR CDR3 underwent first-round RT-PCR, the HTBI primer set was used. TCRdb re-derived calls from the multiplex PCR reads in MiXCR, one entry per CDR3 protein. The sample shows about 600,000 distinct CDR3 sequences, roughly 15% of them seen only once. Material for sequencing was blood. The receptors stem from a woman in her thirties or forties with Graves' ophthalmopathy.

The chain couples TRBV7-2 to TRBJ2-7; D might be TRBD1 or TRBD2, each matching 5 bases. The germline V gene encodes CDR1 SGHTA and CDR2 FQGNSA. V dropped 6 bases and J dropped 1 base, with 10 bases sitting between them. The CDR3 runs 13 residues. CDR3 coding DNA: TGTGCCAGCAGGGGGGTCCCATCCTACGAGCAGTACTTC. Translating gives CASRGVPSYEQYF.

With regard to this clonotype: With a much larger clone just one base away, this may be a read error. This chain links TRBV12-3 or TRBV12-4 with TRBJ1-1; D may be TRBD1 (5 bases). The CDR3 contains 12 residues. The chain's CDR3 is CASRGQSTEALF. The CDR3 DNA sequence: TGTGCCAGTAGGGGTCAATCCACTGAAGCTCTCTTT.

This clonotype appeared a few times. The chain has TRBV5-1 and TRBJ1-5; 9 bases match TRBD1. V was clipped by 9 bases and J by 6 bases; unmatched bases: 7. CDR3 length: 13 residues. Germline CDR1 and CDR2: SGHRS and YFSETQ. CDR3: CANTGTGFQPQHF. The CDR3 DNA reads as TGCGCCAACACCGGGACAGGGTTTCAGCCCCAGCATTTT.

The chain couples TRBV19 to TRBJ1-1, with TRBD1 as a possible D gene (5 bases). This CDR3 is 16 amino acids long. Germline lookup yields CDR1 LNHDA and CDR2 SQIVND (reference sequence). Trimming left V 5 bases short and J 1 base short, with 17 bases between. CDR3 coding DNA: TGTGCCAGTAGTTTGGGCAGGGTGAGGGAGAACACTGAAGCTTTCTTT. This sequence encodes CASSLGRVRENTEAFF.

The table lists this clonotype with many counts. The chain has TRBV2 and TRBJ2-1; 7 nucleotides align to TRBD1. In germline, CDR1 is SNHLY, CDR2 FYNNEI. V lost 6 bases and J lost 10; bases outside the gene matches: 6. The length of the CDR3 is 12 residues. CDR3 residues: CASRRQGPEQFF. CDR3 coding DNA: TGTGCCAGCAGAAGACAGGGTCCCGAGCAGTTCTTC.

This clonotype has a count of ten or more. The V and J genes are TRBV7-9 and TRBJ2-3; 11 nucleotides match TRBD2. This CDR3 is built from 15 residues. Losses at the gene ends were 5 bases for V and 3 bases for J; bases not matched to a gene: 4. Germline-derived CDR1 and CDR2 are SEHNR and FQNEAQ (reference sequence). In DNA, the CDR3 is TGTGCCAGCAGCCCGGGACTAGCGGTAACAGATACGCAGTATTTT. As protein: CASSPGLAVTDTQYF.

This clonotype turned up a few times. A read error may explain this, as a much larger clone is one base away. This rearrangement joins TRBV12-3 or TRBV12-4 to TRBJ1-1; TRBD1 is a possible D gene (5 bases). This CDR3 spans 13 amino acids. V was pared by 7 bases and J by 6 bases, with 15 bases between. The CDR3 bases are TGTGCCAGCACCCCAACGGGAGGGGCTGAAGCTTTCTTT. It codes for CASTPTGGAEAFF.

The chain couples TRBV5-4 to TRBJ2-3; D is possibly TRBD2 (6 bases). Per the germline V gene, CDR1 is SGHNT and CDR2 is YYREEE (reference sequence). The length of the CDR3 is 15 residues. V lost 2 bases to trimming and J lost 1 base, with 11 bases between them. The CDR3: CASSFSSGGTDTQYF. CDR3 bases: TGTGCCAGCAGCTTTAGTTCGGGGGGCACAGATACGCAGTATTTT.

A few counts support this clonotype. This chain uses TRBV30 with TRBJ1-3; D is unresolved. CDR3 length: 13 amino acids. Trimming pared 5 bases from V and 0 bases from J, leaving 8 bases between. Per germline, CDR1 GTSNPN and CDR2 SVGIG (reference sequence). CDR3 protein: CAWGPLSGNTIYF. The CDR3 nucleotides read TGTGCCTGGGGACCGCTCTCTGGAAACACCATATATTTT.

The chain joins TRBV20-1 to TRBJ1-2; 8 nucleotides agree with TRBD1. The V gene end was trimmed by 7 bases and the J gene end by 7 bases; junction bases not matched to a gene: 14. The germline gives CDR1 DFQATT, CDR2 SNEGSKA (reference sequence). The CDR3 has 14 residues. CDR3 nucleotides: TGCAGTGGGGAAGGGAGGACAGGGCTTTTTGGCTACACCTTC. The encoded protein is CSGEGRTGLFGYTF.

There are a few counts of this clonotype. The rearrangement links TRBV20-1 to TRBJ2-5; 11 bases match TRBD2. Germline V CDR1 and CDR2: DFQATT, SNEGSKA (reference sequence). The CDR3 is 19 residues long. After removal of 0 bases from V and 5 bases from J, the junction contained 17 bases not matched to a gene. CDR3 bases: TGCAGTGCTAGAGATCCAAGGGGAAATAGCGGGGGGGCGCGGGAGACCCAGTACTTC. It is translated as CSARDPRGNSGGARETQYF.

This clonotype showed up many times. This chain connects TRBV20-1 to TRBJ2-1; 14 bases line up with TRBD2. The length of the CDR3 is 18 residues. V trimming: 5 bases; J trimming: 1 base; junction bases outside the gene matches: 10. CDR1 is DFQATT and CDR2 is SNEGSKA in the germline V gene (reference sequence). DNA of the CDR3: TGCAGTGCTCCCCCCGGACTAGCGGGAGGTATATCCTACAATGAGCAGTTCTTC. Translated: CSAPPGLAGGISYNEQFF.

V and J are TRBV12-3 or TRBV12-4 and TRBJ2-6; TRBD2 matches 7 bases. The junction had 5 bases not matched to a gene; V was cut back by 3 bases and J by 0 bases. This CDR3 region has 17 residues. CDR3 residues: CASSLGGRFSGANVLTF. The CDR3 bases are TGTGCCAGCAGTTTGGGAGGGCGTTTCTCTGGGGCCAACGTCCTGACTTTC.